This note documents a single T cell receptor (beta chain) sequence. As handled by the study authors: Amplification of reference gene primers provided the estimated nucleated cell counts. The repertoire was sequenced with immunoSEQ multiplex PCR; TCRdb's copy has only in-frame clones and lacks some. D and trimming were read from the DNA, whereas the V and J calls and clone size are those reported in that table. The table has almost 200,000 clones, around 90% seen once. Participant age was roughly 18 to 100 years, and participants resided in 25 or so US areas. Clinical history reported by participants formed the basis on which cohorts were assigned. This sample is part of a study of blood T cell repertoires in COVID-19. This CDR3 region has 14 residues. The germline V gene has CDR1 SNHLY and CDR2 FYNNEI. With V trimmed by 6 bases and J by 7 bases, 9 bases remained unmatched.

The receptor was isolated from a woman between 18 and 30 years old who had recovered from COVID-19. This chain links TRBV2 with TRBJ1-2; 9 nucleotides align to TRBD1. Sequenced: PBMCs or T cells enriched from blood (not recorded which). The CDR3 reads CASRADRGVGGYTF. For the CDR3, the DNA is TGTGCCAGCAGAGCGGACAGGGGAGTCGGTGGCTACACCTTC.